Listed below are T cell receptor beta chains from one sample, sequenced in a study of CD8+ T cells in alopecia areata. Using immunoSEQ multiplex PCR, the repertoire was profiled, and TCRdb retains in-frame clones only, with some absent. Of approximately 170,000 clones listed, 60% to 70% are singletons. Sequenced material: CD4+ T cells sorted from blood, taken at week 4, from a patient treated with tofacitinib. These receptors all come from a human donor with alopecia areata. The CDR3 runs from the conserved cysteine through the conserved F or W. The D gene is left open where the match is weak. The size entry is marked missing in some rows and otherwise reads once, few, many or a size class.

abundance	d_gene	v_gene	j_gene	CDR3aa	CDR3nt
-	TRBD2	TRBV7-2	TRBJ2-5	CASSLAVLAQETQYF	TGTGCCAGCAGCTTAGCTGTACTAGCGCAAGAGACCCAGTACTTC
few	-	TRBV2	TRBJ1-5	CASSEAGANQPQHF	TGTGCCAGCAGTGAGGCCGGGGCAAATCAGCCCCAGCATTTT
-	-	TRBV6-5	TRBJ2-5	CASSYSSWETQYF	TGTGCCAGCAGTTACTCCAGTTGGGAGACCCAGTACTTC
few	TRBD1	TRBV29-1	TRBJ2-5	CSVARTGRYQETQYF	TGCAGCGTAGCTCGGACAGGGCGCTACCAAGAGACCCAGTACTTC
-	-	TRBV15	TRBJ1-2	CATSRDGVVGYGYTF	TGTGCCACCAGCAGAGATGGGGTTGTCGGCTATGGCTACACCTTC
-	-	TRBV15	TRBJ1-4	CATSRNRVNEKLFF	TGTGCCACCAGCAGAAACAGGGTGAATGAAAAACTGTTTTTT
few	-	TRBV4-2	TRBJ2-7	CASSQDTSSYEQYF	TGTGCCAGCAGCCAAGATACTAGCTCCTACGAGCAGTACTTC
few	TRBD1	TRBV29-1	TRBJ1-2	CSVRDREVDYGYTF	TGCAGCGTTAGAGACAGGGAGGTTGACTATGGCTACACCTTC
-	TRBD2	TRBV6-5	TRBJ2-7	CASSARTSGRNEQYF	TGTGCCAGCAGTGCGAGGACTAGCGGGAGGAACGAGCAGTACTTC
-	-	TRBV9	TRBJ1-2	CASSVAQSYGYTF	TGTGCCAGCAGCGTAGCCCAGAGCTATGGCTACACCTTC
few	-	TRBV28	TRBJ1-5	CASNRPNQPQHF	TGTGCCAGCAACCGACCCAATCAGCCCCAGCATTTT
once	-	TRBV5-1	TRBJ2-2	CASSLVDTGELFF	TGCGCCAGCAGCTTAGTGGATACCGGGGAGCTGTTTTTT
-	TRBD2	TRBV29-1	TRBJ2-5	CSVDAGAGETQYF	TGCAGCGTTGACGCGGGAGCAGGGGAGACCCAGTACTTC
-	TRBD1	TRBV10-3	TRBJ2-3	CATGTAADTQYF	TGTGCCACCGGGACAGCGGCCGATACGCAGTATTTT
-	-	TRBV6-4	TRBJ2-1	CASSEARGEQFF	TGTGCCAGCAGTGAAGCGAGGGGTGAGCAGTTCTTC
-	-	TRBV5-6	TRBJ1-1	CASAGSDTEAFF	TGTGCCAGCGCCGGTTCGGACACTGAAGCTTTCTTT
-	-	TRBV18	TRBJ2-7	CASSPRETDEQYF	TGTGCCAGCTCACCGCGTGAAACCGACGAGCAGTACTTC
few	-	TRBV4-3	TRBJ1-2	CASSQDHSTRYGYTF	TGCGCCAGCAGCCAAGATCACAGCACTCGCTATGGCTACACCTTC
-	-	TRBV14	TRBJ2-7	CASSQKDRKSYEQYF	TGTGCCAGCAGCCAAAAGGACAGAAAGTCCTACGAGCAGTACTTC
-	-	TRBV2	TRBJ2-3	CASSEPRQLTDTQYF	TGTGCCAGCAGTGAGCCCAGACAGCTCACAGATACGCAGTATTTT
-	-	TRBV7-8	TRBJ1-1	CASSLRAAGGTNTEAFF	TGTGCCAGCAGCCTCCGGGCCGCTGGGGGTACGAACACTGAAGCTTTCTTT
few	-	TRBV29-1	TRBJ2-5	CSVEPGGETQYF	TGCAGCGTTGAACCAGGGGGGGAGACCCAGTACTTC
-	TRBD1	TRBV29-1	TRBJ1-4	CSVGRTGNEKLFF	TGCAGCGTTGGGAGGACAGGGAACGAAAAACTGTTTTTT
once	-	TRBV18	TRBJ2-5	CASSPEYFQETQYF	TGTGCCAGCTCACCAGAGTACTTCCAAGAGACCCAGTACTTC
-	-	TRBV30	TRBJ1-2	CAWIAGTYGYTF	TGTGCCTGGATTGCGGGGACCTATGGCTACACCTTC
few	-	TRBV7-2	TRBJ2-7	CASSSRGHSAYEQYF	TGTGCCAGCAGCTCACGGGGACACTCAGCCTACGAGCAGTACTTC
-	-	TRBV29-1	TRBJ2-1	CSVDRVYEQFF	TGCAGCGTTGACAGGGTTTATGAGCAGTTCTTC
few	-	TRBV5-1	TRBJ2-7	CASSLGESYEQYF	TGCGCCAGCAGCTTGGGTGAGTCCTACGAGCAGTACTTC
few	TRBD1	TRBV7-8	TRBJ2-1	CASSLFASRAGTGTNEQFF	TGTGCCAGCAGCTTATTCGCTAGTAGAGCCGGGACAGGGACCAATGAGCAGTTCTTC
-	-	TRBV27	TRBJ2-7	CASSLSSYEQYF	TGTGCCAGCAGCCTCAGCTCCTACGAGCAGTACTTC
-	-	TRBV9	TRBJ2-1	CASNTETSYNEQFF	TGTGCCAGCAATACCGAAACGTCCTACAATGAGCAGTTCTTC
-	TRBD1	TRBV4-1	TRBJ1-2	CASSLWGDRPEGYTF	TGCGCCAGCAGCCTTTGGGGGGACAGGCCTGAAGGCTACACCTTC
-	-	TRBV30	TRBJ2-7	CAWSRGGSYEQYF	TGTGCCTGGAGTCGGGGAGGATCCTACGAGCAGTACTTC
-	-	TRBV7-2	TRBJ2-2	CASSLVAGVTGELFF	TGTGCCAGCAGCTTAGTTGCGGGCGTCACCGGGGAGCTGTTTTTT
-	-	TRBV29-1	TRBJ1-2	CSVEVRQNGYTF	TGCAGCGTTGAAGTCAGACAGAATGGCTACACCTTC
-	TRBD2	TRBV4-3	TRBJ2-5	CASSQWGGRAGETQYF	TGCGCCAGCAGCCAATGGGGCGGGAGGGCCGGTGAGACCCAGTACTTC
few	TRBD2	TRBV5-8	TRBJ2-2	CASSSGLAATTGELFF	TGTGCCAGCAGCTCCGGACTAGCGGCGACGACCGGGGAGCTGTTTTTT
-	TRBD2	TRBV5-1	TRBJ2-1	CASSRTSGGNEQFF	TGCGCCAGCAGCCGGACTAGCGGAGGGAATGAGCAGTTCTTC
once	TRBD2	TRBV15	TRBJ2-5	CATSRGTSGSWKGETQYF	TGTGCCACCAGCCGGGGGACTAGCGGGAGTTGGAAGGGCGAGACCCAGTACTTC
few	-	TRBV6-5	TRBJ2-7	CASRVNLDEQYF	TGTGCCAGCAGGGTTAATTTGGACGAGCAGTACTTC
-	-	TRBV29-1	TRBJ1-5	CSVVDTPNQPQHF	TGCAGCGTTGTTGATACACCTAATCAGCCCCAGCATTTT
few	TRBD2	TRBV19	TRBJ2-6	CASSPTTGRAGANVLTF	TGTGCCAGTAGTCCAACTACTGGGAGGGCTGGGGCCAACGTCCTGACTTTC
-	-	TRBV5-4	TRBJ2-7	CASSPGGGLTYEQYF	TGTGCCAGCAGCCCCGGTGGGGGACTTACCTACGAGCAGTACTTC